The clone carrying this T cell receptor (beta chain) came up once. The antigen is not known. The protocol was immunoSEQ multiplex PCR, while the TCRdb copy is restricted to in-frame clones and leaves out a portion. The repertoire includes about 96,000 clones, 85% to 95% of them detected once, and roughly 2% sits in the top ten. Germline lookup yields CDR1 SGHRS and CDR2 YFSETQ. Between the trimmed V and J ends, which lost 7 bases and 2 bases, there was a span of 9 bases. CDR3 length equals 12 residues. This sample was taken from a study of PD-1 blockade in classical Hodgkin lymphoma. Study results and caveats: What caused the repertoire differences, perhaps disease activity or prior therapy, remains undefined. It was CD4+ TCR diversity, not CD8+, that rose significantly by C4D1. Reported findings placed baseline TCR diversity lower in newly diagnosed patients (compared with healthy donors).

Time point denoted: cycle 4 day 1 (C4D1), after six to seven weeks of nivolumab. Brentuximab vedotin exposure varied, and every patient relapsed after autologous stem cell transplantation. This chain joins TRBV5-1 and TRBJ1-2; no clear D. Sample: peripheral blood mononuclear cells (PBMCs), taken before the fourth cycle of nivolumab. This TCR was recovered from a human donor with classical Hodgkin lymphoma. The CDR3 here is CASGRENYGYTF. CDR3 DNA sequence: TGCGCCAGCGGACGGGAGAACTATGGCTACACCTTC.